This TCR beta chain stems from a study of blood T cell repertoires in COVID-19. The overall study: T cells, B-cell-depleted T cells, or PBMCs provided the cDNA or gDNA that served as material.

This clone has only one observation. Sequencing used immunoSEQ multiplex PCR; TCRdb keeps in-frame clones, though not all of them. The repertoire holds about 270,000 clones, with 85% to 90% as singletons. This CDR3 has 14 residues. The V gene's germline CDR1 is LNHDA and CDR2 SQIVND (reference sequence). V lost 5 bases and J 4 bases, leaving 14 bases between the germline ends. This receptor was obtained from a man aged 18-30 years who had recovered from COVID-19. The chain recombines TRBV19 with TRBJ1-2; D not certain. Specimen: PBMCs or T cells enriched from blood (not recorded which). CDR3 DNA: TGTGCCAGTAGTCCGACCGGGGTGGGCTATGGCTACACCTTC. Protein: CASSPTGVGYGYTF.